This TCR beta chain emerged from a study of blood T cell repertoires in COVID-19. As for the study in general: Acute and convalescent COVID-19 samples came from the United States, Italy and Spain. The cDNA or gDNA used as material had been derived from T cells, B-cell-depleted T cells, or PBMCs.

In the authors' methods: Reference gene primer amplification gave estimated nucleated cell counts. The assay was immunoSEQ multiplex PCR, and TCRdb's table has in-frame clones only and misses some. D and trimming come from the DNA, and the V and J calls and clone size come from that table. Among about 120,000 clones listed, around 87% were seen once. Germline V gene data show CDR1 as MNHEY and CDR2 as SMNVEV (reference sequence). The CDR3 spans 14 residues. Trimming took 4 bases from V and 4 from J, leaving 13 bases between them. This TCR was sampled from an older man with active or convalescent COVID-19. The chain is built from TRBV27 and TRBJ1-1; D may be TRBD1 (6 bases). Sequencing was performed on peripheral blood. The CDR3 DNA is TGTGCCAGCAGTTCCCTCACAGGGCCCACTGAAGCTTTCTTT. This gives the protein CASSSLTGPTEAFF.